The next 16 T cell receptor beta chains were all read from a single sample in a study of T-cell reconstitution after alpha-beta-depleted transplantation in children. This sample's TCRbeta library carried unique molecular identifier barcodes. TCRdb called the PCR reads again in MiXCR, with one record for every CDR3 protein. The profile shows approximately 350,000 distinct CDR3 sequences, about 14% of them singletons. Sequences were derived from PBMCs, sampled from the stem cell graft. These receptor sequences come from a human donor who donated a stem cell graft to a child with Fanconi anemia.

This clonotype was counted a few times. This rearrangement joins TRBV19 to TRBJ1-2, with D possibly being TRBD1 (5 bases). Trimming shortened V by 7 bases and J by 2 bases, and 14 bases separated the two germline ends. Germline CDR1 is LNHDA and CDR2 is SQIVND (reference sequence). The CDR3 length is 14 residues. The CDR3 DNA reads as TGTGCCAGTACCCCGGTGGGACCCAACTATGGCTACACCTTC. It translates to CASTPVGPNYGYTF.

The chain employs TRBV7-3 and TRBJ2-3, with TRBD2 matching over 11 bases. This CDR3 is 16 amino acids long. The trim removed 0 bases at V and 6 bases at J, leaving 5 bases unmatched. Germline lookup yields CDR1 SGHTA and CDR2 FQGTGA. DNA of the CDR3: TGTGCCAGCAGCTTAACCACTAGCGGGGGACGGGATACGCAGTATTTT. It translates to CASSLTTSGGRDTQYF.

This clonotype has just a few counts. The gene calls are TRBV15 and TRBJ2-5; D may be TRBD1 or TRBD2 (5 bases each). There are 15 residues in the CDR3. Trimming left V 8 bases short and J 4 bases short, with 20 bases between. Germline V gene data show CDR1 as LNHNV and CDR2 as YYDKDF (reference sequence). The CDR3 region has the DNA TGTGCCACCCGTAGAGGGGTCGGACGGGGAGAGACCCAGTACTTC. This encodes CATRRGVGRGETQYF. Combining the CDR3 with reference TRBV15 and TRBJ2-5 gives the whole variable domain DAMVIQNPRYQVTQFGKPVTLSCSQTLNHNVMYWYQQKSSQAPKLLFHYYDKDFNNEADTPDNFQSRRPNTSFCFLDIRSPGLGDTAMYLCATRRGVGRGETQYFGPGTRLLVL.

The chain employs TRBV10-3 and TRBJ2-5; unclear D gene. CDR3 length equals 15 residues. The V gene's germline CDR1 is ENHRY and CDR2 SYGVKD. V was trimmed by 4 bases and J by 2 bases, leaving 14 bases between them. CDR3: CAISGNWADQETQYF. The CDR3 region has the DNA TGTGCCATCAGTGGCAATTGGGCAGATCAAGAGACCCAGTACTTC.

At least ten counts were recorded for this clonotype. As DNA, the CDR3 is TGTGCCAGCAGTGGAGGGTTTGAAGCTTTCTTT. Its translation is CASSGGFEAFF. This sequence joins TRBV25-1 and TRBJ1-1, with no clear D. V was clipped by 4 bases and J by 7 bases, with 7 bases between them. Per germline, CDR1 MGHDK and CDR2 SYGVNS. CDR3 length: 11 residues.

This clonotype was counted ten times or more. The chain is built from TRBV9 and TRBJ2-3, with D possibly being TRBD2 (5 bases). V lost 3 bases, J lost 0 bases, and 8 bases lay in between. This CDR3 is 14 amino acids long. Germline CDR1 and CDR2: SGDLS and YYNGEE. The CDR3 sequence is CASSGEQSTDTQYF. The CDR3 bases are TGTGCCAGCAGCGGGGAGCAGAGCACAGATACGCAGTATTTT.

The V gene is TRBV6-1, the J gene TRBJ1-1, with a tentative D call TRBD1 (5 bases). Germline CDR1 is MNHNS and CDR2 is SASEGT. The length of the CDR3 is 15 residues. V shed 5 bases and J shed 2 bases, with 15 bases lying between them. CDR3 sequence (DNA): TGTGCCAGCAGTAAGATGGGGGGACTCAACACTGAAGCTTTCTTT. Its protein product is CASSKMGGLNTEAFF.

J is TRBJ2-3 and V is TRBV7-2, with D perhaps matching TRBD1 (6 bases). The germline gives CDR1 SGHTA, CDR2 FQGNSA. V was pared by 5 bases and J by 9 bases, with 15 bases between. The CDR3 loop spans 13 amino acids. CDR3 loop: CASSPGDARTQYF. The CDR3 nucleotides read TGTGCCAGCAGCCCAGGGGACGCAAGGACGCAGTATTTT.

The chain joins TRBV4-3 to TRBJ1-6; D is ambiguous. Germline V gene lookup returns CDR1 LGHNA and CDR2 YSLEER. This CDR3 spans 14 amino acids. V was trimmed by 0 bases and J by 7 bases, leaving 7 bases between them. In nucleotides, the CDR3 is TGCGCCAGCAGCCAAGAGAACGACAATTCACCCCTCCACTTT. This translates into CASSQENDNSPLHF.

The chain uses TRBV5-6 and TRBJ1-5, with D perhaps matching TRBD1 (5 bases). Germline-derived CDR1 and CDR2 are SGHDT and YYEEEE. V lost 4 bases to trimming and J lost 7 bases, with 18 bases between them. CDR3 length: 15 amino acids. The CDR3 DNA follows: TGTGCCAGCAGCCAAGGAGCCGGGGCGGAACAGCCCCAGCATTTT. Translation gives CASSQGAGAEQPQHF.

This clonotype was counted only a few times. The chain couples TRBV6-2 or TRBV6-3 to TRBJ2-1; a weak D match, TRBD2 (5 bases). V was clipped by 5 bases and J by 2 bases, with 13 bases between them. Germline V gives CDR1 MNHEY, CDR2 SVGEGT. The CDR3 has 15 amino acids. The CDR3 loop is CASSPVEVPYNEQFF. CDR3 sequence (DNA): TGTGCCAGCAGTCCGGTGGAGGTCCCCTACAATGAGCAGTTCTTC.

This clonotype has just a few counts. The chain carries TRBV14 and TRBJ2-1, with D tentatively TRBD2 (6 bases). Germline V lookup: CDR1 SGHDN, CDR2 FVKESK. V dropped 8 bases and J dropped 9 bases, with 14 bases sitting between them. The CDR3 runs to 12 residues. CDR3 residues: CASGWNGGEQFF. In nucleotides, the CDR3 is TGTGCCAGCGGCTGGAACGGGGGTGAGCAGTTCTTC.

The chain recombines TRBV20-1 with TRBJ2-3; D tentatively fits TRBD1 or TRBD2 (6 bases each). There are 15 residues in the CDR3. Trimming removed 3 bases from V and 5 bases from J, with 18 bases in between. Per germline, CDR1 DFQATT and CDR2 SNEGSKA (reference sequence). This chain's CDR3 is CSASAGTSQEDTQYF. The CDR3 DNA follows: TGCAGTGCTAGTGCGGGGACATCCCAGGAAGATACGCAGTATTTT.

The V gene is TRBV9, the J gene TRBJ2-7, with 7 bases aligning to TRBD1. V lost 0 bases, J lost 3 bases, and 18 bases stayed unmatched. In germline, CDR1 is SGDLS, CDR2 YYNGEE. The CDR3 sequence is 19 residues long. CDR3 residues: CASSVDIYTKTGTVYEQYF. The CDR3, as DNA: TGTGCCAGCAGCGTAGACATTTACACAAAGACAGGGACGGTCTACGAGCAGTACTTC.

The table lists this clonotype with many counts. The chain couples TRBV29-1 to TRBJ1-2; D is unresolved. Trimming removed 4 bases at V and 2 bases at J, with 14 bases between. CDR1 is SQVTM and CDR2 is ANQGSEA in the germline V gene. The CDR3 loop spans 14 amino acids. The chain's CDR3 is CSVGQGRSNYGYTF. DNA for the CDR3: TGCAGCGTTGGACAAGGCCGATCCAACTATGGCTACACCTTC. The full variable domain, with the rest looked up from reference TRBV29-1 and TRBJ1-2, is SAVISQKPSRDICQRGTSLTIQCQVDSQVTMMFWYRQQPGQSLTLIATANQGSEATYESGFVIDKFPISRPNLTFSTLTVSNMSPEDSSIYLCSVGQGRSNYGYTFGSGTRLTVV.

V is TRBV7-9 and J is TRBJ2-6; D ambiguous. The CDR3 has 15 residues. The V gene's germline CDR1 is SEHNR and CDR2 FQNEAQ (reference sequence). V was shortened by 6 bases and J by 2 bases, with 11 bases between the two germline ends. This CDR3 reads CASSPDIPGANVLTF. CDR3 sequence (DNA): TGTGCCAGCAGTCCCGACATCCCTGGGGCCAACGTCCTGACTTTC.